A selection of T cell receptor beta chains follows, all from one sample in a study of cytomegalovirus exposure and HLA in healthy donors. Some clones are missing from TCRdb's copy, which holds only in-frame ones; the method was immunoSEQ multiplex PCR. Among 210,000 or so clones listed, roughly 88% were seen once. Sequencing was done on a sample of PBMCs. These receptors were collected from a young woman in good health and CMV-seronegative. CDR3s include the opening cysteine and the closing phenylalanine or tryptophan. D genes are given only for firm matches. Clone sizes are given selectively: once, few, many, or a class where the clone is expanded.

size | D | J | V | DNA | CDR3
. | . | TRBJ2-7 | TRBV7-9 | TGTGCCAGCAGCTCAGGTGGCGGGCCCTCCTACGAGCAGTACTTC | CASSSGGGPSYEQYF
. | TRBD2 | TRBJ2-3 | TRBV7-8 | TGTGCCAGCAGCTTAGAACTAGCGGGAGCCACAGATACGCAGTATTTT | CASSLELAGATDTQYF
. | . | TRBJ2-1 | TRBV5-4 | TGTGCCAGCAGCCGGTTTAAGGAGGGCCTGAAGAATGAGCAGTTCTTC | CASSRFKEGLKNEQFF
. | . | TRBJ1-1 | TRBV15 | TGTGCCACCAGCAGAGACAGGGTTTCGAGCACTGAAGCTTTCTTT | CATSRDRVSSTEAFF
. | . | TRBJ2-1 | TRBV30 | TGTGCCTGGAGTGTACTAGTTGGGTCCCTCCACAATGAGCAGTTCTTC | CAWSVLVGSLHNEQFF
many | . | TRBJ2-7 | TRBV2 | TGTGCCAGCAGTGAAGCGCTTCAGGGGTCGGGCGAGCAGTACTTC | CASSEALQGSGEQYF
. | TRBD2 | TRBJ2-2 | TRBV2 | TGTGCCAGCTGGGGACTAGCGGGTTCTCCCGGGGAGCTGTTTTTT | CASWGLAGSPGELFF
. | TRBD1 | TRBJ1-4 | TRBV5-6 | TGTGCCAGCAGCCTGGGACAGACTAATGAAAAACTGTTTTTT | CASSLGQTNEKLFF
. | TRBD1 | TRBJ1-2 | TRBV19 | TGTGCCAGTAGTAGGGACAGCTTAAACTATGGCTACACCTTC | CASSRDSLNYGYTF
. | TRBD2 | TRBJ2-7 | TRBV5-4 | TGTGCCAGCAGCGGGGGACTAGGTGGGTTCTACGAGCAGTACTTC | CASSGGLGGFYEQYF
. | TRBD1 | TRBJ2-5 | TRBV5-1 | TGCGCCAGCAGCCGCGGACAGGAGCAAGAGACCCAGTACTTC | CASSRGQEQETQYF
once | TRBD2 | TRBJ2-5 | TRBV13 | TGTGCCAGCAGCTTAGGACTAGCGGCGGGGGAGACCCAGTACTTC | CASSLGLAAGETQYF